This entry is about one T cell receptor (beta chain). Trimming left V 1 base short and J 10 bases short, with 10 bases between. Germline loops: CDR1 KGHSH, CDR2 LQKENI. The CDR3 is 12 residues long. This entry belongs to a study of T cell changes during pregnancy in multiple sclerosis. Using immunoSEQ multiplex PCR, the repertoire was profiled, and TCRdb retains in-frame clones only, with some absent. The repertoire holds 65,000 to 90,000 clones, with approximately 93% as singletons. The sample consisted of peripheral blood, taken in the first trimester of pregnancy. The receptor was isolated from a female donor with multiple sclerosis, enrolled in a pregnancy study. This chain uses TRBV18 with TRBJ1-2; D perhaps matches TRBD1 (5 bases). This CDR3 reads CASSPQRGDYTF. The CDR3 DNA reads as TGTGCCAGCTCACCACAGCGGGGGGACTACACCTTC.